Shown below are 14 T cell receptor beta chains from a single sample sequenced in a study of shared clonotypes between healthy human individuals. Using immunoSEQ multiplex PCR, the repertoire was profiled, and TCRdb retains in-frame clones only, with some absent. The sample includes 1,400,000 or so clones, roughly 98.5% of them seen just once. Material for sequencing was naive CD4+ T cells sorted from blood. The subset: CD45RA+ positively selected. The receptor source for this set is a man aged 30 to 45 in good health.

This chain's CDR3 is CSVLPRPASGTDTQYF. CDR3 DNA sequence: TGCAGCGTTCTTCCCCGACCGGCCTCTGGCACAGATACGCAGTATTTT. The genes are TRBV29-1 and TRBJ2-3; unclear D gene. V was clipped by 5 bases and J by 1 base, with 19 bases between them. Germline CDR1 reads SQVTM; CDR2 reads ANQGSEA. The CDR3 extends over 16 amino acids.

The rearrangement joins TRBV28 to TRBJ2-7; 8 bases are shared with TRBD2. The germline CDR1 and CDR2 sequences are MDHEN and SYDVKM. V dropped 6 bases and J dropped 3; count of bases not matched to a gene: 10. The CDR3 length is 15 residues. Here the CDR3 DNA reads TGTGCCAGCAGCCCTACTAGCGGTACCTACTACGAGCAGTACTTC. It translates to CASSPTSGTYYEQYF.

This clone occurred once. This chain links TRBV7-2 with TRBJ2-1; the D gene is possibly TRBD1 (6 bases). CDR3 length: 15 amino acids. Germline CDR1 SGHTA, CDR2 FQGNSA. V was trimmed by 3 bases and J by 0 bases, leaving 9 bases between them. CDR3 in amino acids: CASSFWTVSYNEQFF. The CDR3 DNA is TGTGCCAGCAGCTTCTGGACAGTCTCCTACAATGAGCAGTTCTTC.

The rearrangement uses TRBV15 and TRBJ2-2; D ambiguous. The CDR3 extends over 17 amino acids. Germline V CDR1 and CDR2: LNHNV, YYDKDF (reference sequence). Trimming stripped 4 bases from V and 1 base from J, with 16 bases between. The CDR3: CATSTGKTSLNTGELFF. The CDR3 bases are TGTGCCACCAGCACTGGGAAGACTTCGTTGAACACCGGGGAGCTGTTTTTT.

V and J are TRBV7-9 and TRBJ2-7; no reliable D call. The germline gives CDR1 SEHNR, CDR2 FQNEAQ (reference sequence). This CDR3 contains 13 residues. V gave up 1 base and J gave up 6 bases, with 10 bases separating them. The DNA for the CDR3 is TGTGCCAGCAGCTTAGTAGGGCGGCCCGAGCAGTACTTC. Translating gives CASSLVGRPEQYF.

The genes are TRBV25-1 and TRBJ1-5; a possible D gene is TRBD1 (6 bases). Per the germline V gene, CDR1 is MGHDK and CDR2 is SYGVNS. The CDR3 extends over 15 amino acids. Trimming pared 6 bases from V and 5 bases from J, leaving 17 bases between. CDR3 sequence reads: CASRAGGLAYQPQHF. CDR3 in DNA: TGTGCCAGCAGGGCCGGGGGGCTGGCGTATCAGCCCCAGCATTTT.

The chain recombines TRBV5-1 with TRBJ2-3, with 10 positions matching TRBD2. This CDR3 has 17 residues. Germline V gene sequence: CDR1 SGHRS, CDR2 YFSETQ. Trimming took 0 bases from V and 4 from J; bases not matched to a gene: 8. The CDR3 region has the DNA TGCGCCAGCAGCTTGGGACCTAGCGGGAGTTCCCCAGATACGCAGTATTTT. Its protein is CASSLGPSGSSPDTQYF.

This clone was detected once. The chain carries TRBV7-2 and TRBJ1-2, with D perhaps TRBD1 (6 bases). There are 16 residues in the CDR3. V gave up 5 bases and J gave up 6 bases, with 22 bases separating them. CDR1 is SGHTA and CDR2 is FQGNSA in the germline V gene. The CDR3 coding sequence is TGTGCCAGCAGCACCCAATCAGGGGCGGTGGCGGATGGCTACACCTTC. Translated, it gives CASSTQSGAVADGYTF.

The chain combines TRBV5-4 with TRBJ1-5; unclear D gene. V was cut by 0 bases and J by 0 bases, with 7 bases left in between. The CDR3 loop spans 15 amino acids. Germline values: CDR1 SGHNT, CDR2 YYREEE (reference sequence). The CDR3 spells CASSLDMGSNQPQHF. The CDR3 DNA sequence: TGTGCCAGCAGCTTGGACATGGGTAGCAATCAGCCCCAGCATTTT.

About this clone: Different DNA sequences within this sample yield the same CDR3. The chain links TRBV28 to TRBJ2-7; 7 nucleotides agree with TRBD2. CDR3 length equals 13 residues. The junction had 3 bases not matched to a gene; V was cut back by 3 bases and J by 4 bases. CDR1 and CDR2 from the germline V gene are MDHEN and SYDVKM. This CDR3 reads CASSFGGRYEQYF. The CDR3 DNA sequence: TGTGCCAGCAGTTTCGGGGGGAGGTACGAGCAGTACTTC.

The count of this clone is one. This chain connects TRBV4-1 to TRBJ2-7; D assignment may be TRBD1 or TRBD2 (6 bases each). V lost 1 base and J lost 2, with 18 bases in between. Germline CDR1 MGHRA, CDR2 YSYEKL. CDR3 size: 17 residues. CDR3 loop: CASSQGGGGFLPYEQYF. The CDR3 DNA reads as TGCGCCAGCAGCCAAGGTGGAGGGGGATTCCTCCCCTACGAGCAGTACTTC.

The chain recombines TRBV2 with TRBJ1-1; a weak D match, TRBD1 (5 bases). This CDR3 is 14 amino acids long. V was pared by 4 bases and J by 0 bases, with 9 bases between. Germline loops: CDR1 SNHLY, CDR2 FYNNEI. The CDR3 loop reads CASSAQGMNTEAFF. CDR3 nucleotides: TGTGCCAGCAGTGCTCAGGGCATGAACACTGAAGCTTTCTTT.

About this clone: Other DNA variants within this sample encode the same CDR3. The rearrangement links TRBV28 to TRBJ2-7, with D uncertain. CDR3 length: 12 amino acids. Germline V gene sequence: CDR1 MDHEN, CDR2 SYDVKM. Deletions cut 4 bases from V and 2 bases from J, with 6 bases between. The CDR3 nucleotides are TGTGCCAGCAGTTCCCCCCCCTACGAGCAGTACTTC. Its protein is CASSSPPYEQYF.

The rearrangement uses TRBV6-5 and TRBJ2-3, with a weak D call TRBD1 (6 bases). The CDR3 is 14 residues long. CDR1 MNHEY and CDR2 SVGAGI come from the germline V gene. V was cut by 2 bases and J by 6 bases, with 12 bases left in between. The CDR3 sequence is CASSYGGGADTQYF. The CDR3 DNA is TGTGCCAGCAGTTACGGGGGCGGCGCGGATACGCAGTATTTT.